This is a list of T cell receptor beta chains from one sample in a study of regulatory T cells in long-lasting Graves disease. Each CDR3 protein gets one entry after TCRdb re-called the multiplex PCR reads with MiXCR. The data hold fewer than 550,000 distinct CDR3 sequences, with about 16% observed a single time. Separately, the same data were catalogued under a study of T cells in Graves' hyperthyroidism and ophthalmopathy.

This specimen was peripheral blood mononuclear cells (PBMCs), taken at new diagnosis, from a patient treated with antithyroid drugs. The source is a young woman with Graves disease. Each CDR3 is given with its conserved first and last residue. A D gene is named only where the DNA matches it firmly. The size entry is marked missing in some rows and otherwise reads once, few, many or a size class.

j_call	clone_size	v_call	d_call	cdr3_nt	cdr3_aa
TRBJ2-1	few	TRBV9	TRBD2	TGTGCCAGCAGCGATGGGACTAGCGGGAATGTTGGTGAGCAGTTCTTC	CASSDGTSGNVGEQFF
TRBJ1-2	-	TRBV7-2	-	TGTGCCAGCAGCTTAACAGGGTTGGAGGTCACCTTC	CASSLTGLEVTF
TRBJ2-1	-	TRBV12-3/TRBV12-4	-	TGTGCCAGCAGTTACCACCCAGGAGACAGCTCCTACAATGAGCAGTTCTTC	CASSYHPGDSSYNEQFF
TRBJ2-7	-	TRBV7-9	TRBD2	TGTGCCAGCAGCTTTCATGCTAGCGGGCGCTACGAGCAGTACTTC	CASSFHASGRYEQYF
TRBJ2-7	-	TRBV5-1	-	TGCGCCAGCAGCTTGGAGGGGGTGAACTTCGAGCAGTACTTC	CASSLEGVNFEQYF
TRBJ2-1	-	TRBV20-1	TRBD2	TGCAGTGCTTCAAGCGGGAGGTGGTCCTACAATGAGCAGTTCTTC	CSASSGRWSYNEQFF
TRBJ2-7	few	TRBV11-3	-	TGTGCCAGCAGCTTAGAAACCCCCCACTACGAGCAGTACTTC	CASSLETPHYEQYF
TRBJ2-7	-	TRBV7-9	TRBD2	TGTGCCAGCAGCTTAGGAATAGCGGGGCCCTACGAGCAGTACTTC	CASSLGIAGPYEQYF
TRBJ2-7	-	TRBV9	-	TGTGCCGGCAGCCCACACCCCGGGAACGAGCAGTACTTC	CAGSPHPGNEQYF
TRBJ1-6	few	TRBV27	TRBD1	TGTGCCAGCAGTTTGACAGGGGTAAGATCACCCCTCCACTTT	CASSLTGVRSPLHF
TRBJ1-4	-	TRBV7-3	-	TGTGCCAGCAGCTCCCCTGACGGATATGGAAAACTGTTTTTT	CASSSPDGYGKLFF
TRBJ2-5	few	TRBV4-3	-	TGCGCCAGCAGCACCAACGGGGTATGGGGGGAGAGGACTCAAGAGACCCAGTACTTC	CASSTNGVWGERTQETQYF
TRBJ2-3	few	TRBV15	-	TGTGCCACCAGCAGAGCCCTACCTGGTGTCGGCACAGATACGCAGTATTTT	CATSRALPGVGTDTQYF
TRBJ1-1	many	TRBV29-1	-	TGCAGCGTTGATGAGGAGCTGAACACTGAAGCTTTCTTT	CSVDEELNTEAFF
TRBJ2-1	many	TRBV2	TRBD2	TGTGCCAGAACCTTAGCGGGAGGGCCTTTGTCACACAACAATGAGCAGTTCTTC	CARTLAGGPLSHNNEQFF
TRBJ2-7	-	TRBV7-2	-	TGTGCCAGCAGCTTAGCCCAGGGTCGCTACGAGCAGTACTTC	CASSLAQGRYEQYF
TRBJ1-1	few	TRBV27	TRBD1	TGTGCCAGCAGAGGGACAGGGGTCACCGTCACTGAAGCTTTCTTT	CASRGTGVTVTEAFF
TRBJ2-1	many	TRBV6-9	-	TGTGCCAGCAGTTCCCCTTTCGGGACACCTCTTGGGAATGAGCAGTTCTTC	CASSSPFGTPLGNEQFF
TRBJ2-1	many	TRBV28	TRBD2	TGTGCCAGCAGTTTACCCCTTGGACTAGCGGCCTACAATGAGCAGTTCTTC	CASSLPLGLAAYNEQFF
TRBJ1-2	many	TRBV28	-	TGTGCCAGCACCCCGCAGGGAGTCGGCTACACCTTC	CASTPQGVGYTF
TRBJ2-1	many	TRBV12-3/TRBV12-4	TRBD2	TGTGCCAGCAGAGCAACTAGCGGGAGCCACAATGAGCAGTTCTTC	CASRATSGSHNEQFF
TRBJ2-1	many	TRBV28	-	TGTGCCAGCTACTCTTTCGTGGGGTTGAGTGGTAATGAGCAGTTCTTC	CASYSFVGLSGNEQFF
TRBJ2-3	many	TRBV10-1	-	TGTGCCAGCAGTGAATCGGGAGATACGCAGTATTTT	CASSESGDTQYF
TRBJ2-1	few	TRBV11-2	TRBD2	TGTGCCAGCAGCGCCTCTAGCGGGAGGGCCGCTTATGAGCAGTTCTTC	CASSASSGRAAYEQFF
TRBJ2-6	many	TRBV11-2	-	TGTGCCAGCAGCTTAGTATTCCAGCGGTTAGGCTCTGGGGCCAACGTCCTGACTTTC	CASSLVFQRLGSGANVLTF
TRBJ2-1	-	TRBV30	-	TGTGCCTGGAACCAGAATTACAATGAGCAGTTCTTC	CAWNQNYNEQFF
TRBJ2-7	many	TRBV7-9	-	TGTGCCAGCAGCTTAGCGGTAGGGAGCCACGAGCAGTACTTC	CASSLAVGSHEQYF
TRBJ1-6	-	TRBV28	-	TGTGCCAGCAGCGGAGGGACTATTAACTCACCCCTCCACTTT	CASSGGTINSPLHF
TRBJ2-2	few	TRBV11-2	TRBD2	TGTGCCAGCAGCCCACGGACTAGCGGGGCAGCTTCCCACACCAGGGAGCTGTTTTTT	CASSPRTSGAASHTRELFF
TRBJ2-1	few	TRBV18	-	TGTGCCAGCTCACCAGGGCTGAATATCTACAATGAGCAGTTCTTC	CASSPGLNIYNEQFF
TRBJ1-5	once	TRBV10-3	TRBD1	TGTGCCATCAGCACAGGGGTAAGGGAGCCCCAGCATTTT	CAISTGVREPQHF
TRBJ1-3	few	TRBV10-2	-	TGCGCCAGCAGGGGGACGGCCGACTCTGGAAACACCATATATTTT	CASRGTADSGNTIYF
TRBJ2-2	few	TRBV14	TRBD1	TGTGCCAGCAGTTCGGGACAGGGGCGTACCGCGAACACCGGGGAGCTGTTTTTT	CASSSGQGRTANTGELFF
TRBJ2-1	many	TRBV28	-	TGTGCCAGCAGCCTCAAAAGTCTTGAGCAGTTCTTC	CASSLKSLEQFF
TRBJ2-6	few	TRBV5-1	-	TGCGCCAGCAGCTACCGGGTGGTCTCTGGGGCCAACGTCCTGACTTTC	CASSYRVVSGANVLTF
TRBJ1-5	many	TRBV18	-	TGTGCCAGCTCACCCAAGGCAGCCAATCAGCCCCAGCATTTT	CASSPKAANQPQHF
TRBJ2-4	-	TRBV28	-	TGTGCCAGCAGTCCCCCCGGCAGAAACATTCAGTACTTC	CASSPPGRNIQYF
TRBJ2-1	many	TRBV12-3/TRBV12-4	TRBD2	TGTGCCAGCACCCCGGGACTAGCGGCTGAGCAGTTCTTC	CASTPGLAAEQFF
TRBJ2-3	many	TRBV3-1	TRBD1	TGTGCCAGCAGACGACAGGGGGTGGATACGCAGTATTTT	CASRRQGVDTQYF
TRBJ2-2	many	TRBV20-1	TRBD2	TGCAGTGCTAGAATTTCGAGCGGGAGGAGGACCGGGGAGCTGTTTTTT	CSARISSGRRTGELFF
TRBJ1-4	-	TRBV5-1	TRBD1	TGCGCCAGCAGCTTAGGACAGGGGCCTAGGGAAAAACTGTTTTTT	CASSLGQGPREKLFF
TRBJ2-3	few	TRBV7-3	-	TGTGCCAGCAGCTTAAAAGCGGGCGGATGGGATACGCAGTATTTT	CASSLKAGGWDTQYF
TRBJ1-5	-	TRBV20-1	-	TGCAGTGCTAGAGATAGAGGGCAAAAAATAAATCAGCCCCAGCATTTT	CSARDRGQKINQPQHF
TRBJ2-2	-	TRBV19	TRBD2	TGTGCCAGTAGTGGGGCGGGAGTATCTACCGGGGAGCTGTTTTTT	CASSGAGVSTGELFF
TRBJ2-7	many	TRBV13	-	TGTGCCAGCAGCTTAAACCACGAGCAGTACTTC	CASSLNHEQYF
TRBJ2-3	many	TRBV28	-	TGTGCCAGCAGTTTATCACTCCCGACGGCGCAGTATTTT	CASSLSLPTAQYF
TRBJ2-3	-	TRBV30	-	TGTGCCTGGAATACAGGACCTAGCACAGATACGCAGTATTTT	CAWNTGPSTDTQYF
TRBJ1-4	few	TRBV29-1	-	TGCAGCGTTACCGACAGGACTAATGAAAAACTGTTTTTT	CSVTDRTNEKLFF
TRBJ2-7	few	TRBV10-3	-	TGTGCCATCAGTGGAGGACAGACGGTCGAGCAGTACTTC	CAISGGQTVEQYF
TRBJ2-3	few	TRBV2	-	TGTGCCAGCAGTTTTCGGGGGAGAAGGTTCGTTGCAGATACGCAGTATTTT	CASSFRGRRFVADTQYF
TRBJ2-7	many	TRBV7-2	-	TGTGCCAGCAGCTTAGCGGCACGGGAGCAGTACTTC	CASSLAAREQYF
TRBJ2-4	many	TRBV11-3	TRBD2	TGTGCCAGCAGCTTCGCGACTAGCGGGAGCTCAACCCTAGCCAAAAACATTCAGTACTTC	CASSFATSGSSTLAKNIQYF
TRBJ2-7	-	TRBV28	-	TGTGCCAGCACCCGGGACCCGTCGGGCTACGAGCAGTACTTC	CASTRDPSGYEQYF